This TCR beta chain is from a study of blood T cell repertoires in COVID-19 (dated by TCRdb to about 2020). Looking at the study overall: The collaborator samples originated in the United States, Italy and Spain and spanned the acute and convalescent phases of COVID-19. Subjects who had been exposed to COVID-19, were actively infected with it, or had recovered from it provided the deeply sampled blood TCRbeta repertoires that made up the dataset. A de-identified subject ID, COVID-19 status, age in years and sex were almost always included in the sample metadata. Where available, HLA class I and class II types were taken from metadata supplied by the sample provider and were not determined by assay-based typing. Samples were obtained from the ongoing ImmuneRACE study (first 160 participants) and from about 1,300 subjects provided by 6 global collaborators. The material from the prospective study consisted of cDNA or gDNA derived from T cells, B-cell-depleted T cells, or PBMCs. A freely available public database, intended as a resource for researchers studying the immune response to SARS-CoV-2, is where the repertoires were released. The paper as a whole reports these results and caveats: The quantity of clinical and demographic metadata differed by source and by participant and was supplied without curation.

Each collaborating institution followed its own protocols to collect whole blood in K2EDTA tubes. For TCRbeta analysis, collaborators shipped samples in one of three forms: frozen whole blood, isolated PBMCs, or DNA extracted from either of those sample types. Regarding this clone: Its antigen target is currently unknown. It has no much larger one-base neighbor in the sample; base qualities were not kept.

The immunoSEQ Assay, a bias-controlled multiplex PCR, was used to amplify TCRbeta CDR3 regions from genomic DNA. The authors' analysis ran thus. The number of nucleated cells in each sample was estimated from the amplification of reference gene primers within the assay. To quantify the absolute abundance of each unique TCRbeta CDR3 rearrangement, sequence reads were collapsed and filtered. Productive Simpson clonality was computed per sample as the square root of Simpson's diversity index over productive rearrangements. TCRdb's version of the immuneACCESS table is confined to in-frame rearrangements and falls short of the full clone set. An unresolved V gene accounts for under half of the shortfall where checked; the remainder is of unknown origin. Clone size and V and J calls were adopted from that table, with D and trimming inferred from the DNA. The sample table holds about 70,000 clones, of which approximately 84% were seen once. Roughly 12% of the sample is held by the ten biggest clonotypes.

What was sequenced was peripheral blood. The sequence was collected from a human donor in a cohort sampled during active COVID-19.

The CDR3 corresponds to CASSRGQGRSNYGYTF. The DNA reads TGTGCCAGCAGTCGGGGACAGGGGAGGTCTAACTATGGCTACACCTTC. The chain links TRBV2 with TRBJ1-2; 10 of the junction bases match TRBD1. Sequences SNHLY (CDR1) and FYNNEI (CDR2) are obtained from the germline V gene. Taken from cysteine to phenylalanine, the CDR3 has 16 residues. Only CDR3 DNA is held: 48 bases, read in frame from base 1. V loses 5 bases at its end and J loses 0 bases; junction bases beyond the gene matches: 6.